These 8 T cell receptor beta chains were all obtained from the same sample, sequenced in a study of blood T cell repertoires in COVID-19. Measured with immunoSEQ multiplex PCR; TCRdb has only the in-frame clones, and not every one. The repertoire holds approximately 170,000 clones, with less than 90% as singletons. Material: peripheral blood. These receptors were taken from a woman in her 70s with COVID-19, enrolled during active disease.

The chain combines TRBV12-3 or TRBV12-4 with TRBJ2-7; D remains ambiguous. V lost 6 bases and J 2 bases, leaving 11 bases between the germline ends. The CDR3 totals 13 residues. The CDR3 bases are TGTGCCAGCAGGACCAGGATTACCTACGAGCAGTACTTC. This encodes CASRTRITYEQYF.

The chain carries TRBV7-2 and TRBJ2-7; possibly TRBD1 for D (5 bases). Germline CDR1 is SGHTA and CDR2 is FQGNSA. The germline V and J ends were trimmed by 3 bases and 0 bases, with 15 bases remaining between them. CDR3 size: 16 residues. DNA for the CDR3: TGTGCCAGCAGCTTGGGGATCTCTAGGGGCTCCTACGAGCAGTACTTC. This translates into CASSLGISRGSYEQYF.

This clone was observed a single time. The V gene is TRBV5-4, the J gene TRBJ1-2; maybe TRBD1 (6 bases). Trimming stripped 4 bases from V and 8 bases from J, with 15 bases between. Germline loops: CDR1 SGHNT, CDR2 YYREEE (reference sequence). The CDR3 sequence is 13 residues long. The CDR3 coding sequence is TGTGCCAGCAGCCCACAGGGACTATACGGCTACACCTTC. This codes for CASSPQGLYGYTF.

In this sample, this clone turned up once. V gene TRBV28 combines with J gene TRBJ2-7, with 11 bases aligning to TRBD1. CDR3 length: 23 amino acids. Looked up from germline, CDR1 is MDHEN and CDR2 is SYDVKM. Trimming removed 6 bases from V and 3 bases from J; junction bases left unmatched: 31. In DNA, the CDR3 is TGTGCCAGCAGACTTCTGGGGCAGGCCGGGTCGGACAGGGGGCAAGGTCGGTGCTACGAGCAGTACGTC. Encoded protein: CASRLLGQAGSDRGQGRCYEQYV.

The rearrangement joins TRBV28 to TRBJ2-3, with D tentatively TRBD2 (6 bases). The CDR3 covers 17 residues. Trimming removed 3 bases at V and 3 bases at J, with 19 bases between. Germline-derived CDR1 and CDR2 are MDHEN and SYDVKM. CDR3 in amino acids: CASSFVTRRARTDTQYF. DNA of the CDR3: TGTGCCAGCAGTTTTGTGACGCGGAGGGCCAGGACAGATACGCAGTATTTT.

The rearrangement uses TRBV14 and TRBJ2-3; 8 nucleotides agree with TRBD2. The CDR3 runs to 14 residues. Trimming at V came to 4 bases and at J to 10 bases, leaving 10 bases not matched to a gene. The germline V gene has CDR1 SGHDN and CDR2 FVKESK. This CDR3 reads CASSRPGTSWAQYF. DNA for the CDR3: TGTGCCAGCAGCCGTCCCGGGACTAGTTGGGCGCAGTATTTT.

The DNA for the CDR3 is TGTGCCAGCAGTTCCCGACTAGCTAAACCCACAGATACGCAGTATTTT. This codes for CASSSRLAKPTDTQYF. The rearrangement uses TRBV27 and TRBJ2-3; 7 bases map to TRBD2. J was trimmed by 2 bases and V by 4 bases; bases with no gene match: 9. Germline V CDR1 and CDR2: MNHEY, SMNVEV (reference sequence). CDR3 size: 16 residues.

The chain uses TRBV20-1 and TRBJ1-2; D might be TRBD1 (5 bases). The V end was cut by 4 bases, the J end by 5 bases, with 11 bases between. Germline CDR1 and CDR2: DFQATT and SNEGSKA (reference sequence). The CDR3 spans 12 residues. The CDR3 DNA sequence: TGCAGTGCTATTGACAGTCAGTATGGCTACACCTTC. Its translation is CSAIDSQYGYTF.